The entry below gives a single T cell receptor (beta chain) sequence along with its context. The antigen remains unidentified. The sample is drawn from a study of cytomegalovirus exposure and HLA in healthy donors. For the study at large: Previous work identified 117 million unique TCR beta sequences from 200 million or so T cells. Study-wide points: The study designated 150 or so TCR beta chains cytomegalovirus-associated.

Both 60 Vbeta primers and 13 Jbeta primers went into the PCR. TCRdb keeps only in-frame clones here, not all; method: immunoSEQ multiplex PCR. The sample gives 160,000 or so clones, approximately 90% of which show up once; around 0.85% is in the top ten. This sequence was found in a woman aged 25-40 years in good health and CMV-seronegative. Sequencing used PBMCs.

In DNA form, the CDR3 reads TGCAGCGTTGCCGGTTCACCACCACATGGCTACACCTTC. As protein: CSVAGSPPHGYTF. V is TRBV29-1 and J is TRBJ1-2; no firm D call. Trimming took 4 bases from V and 6 from J, leaving 15 bases between them. This CDR3 has 13 residues. Germline V gene data show CDR1 as SQVTM and CDR2 as ANQGSEA.